These 10 T cell receptor beta chains originate from one sample sequenced in a study of shared clonotypes between healthy human individuals. Profiled with immunoSEQ multiplex PCR; TCRdb holds only in-frame clones, not every one. This sample has 1,500,000 or so clones, with approximately 97% found just once. The sample comprised naive CD4+ T cells sorted from blood. Noted subset: CD45RA+ positively selected. The source of these receptors is a man aged 30 to 39 in good health.

This rearrangement joins TRBV2 to TRBJ2-5, with 7 bases matching TRBD2. The CDR3 is 11 amino acids. Germline V gene lookup returns CDR1 SNHLY and CDR2 FYNNEI. The V and J ends lost 11 bases and 3 bases, in that order; junction bases with no gene match: 3. The CDR3 DNA is TGTGCCGGGGGGGGAGAAGAGACCCAGTACTTC. Protein: CAGGGEETQYF.

This chain joins TRBV11-3 and TRBJ2-5; D might be TRBD1 or TRBD2, each matching 6 bases. CDR3 length: 14 residues. The ends were cut back, 3 bases at V and 4 bases at J, with 12 bases in the middle. Germline CDR1 reads SGHNT; CDR2 reads YENEEA. CDR3 region: CASSFKGGRETQYF. The CDR3 DNA reads as TGTGCCAGCAGCTTTAAGGGGGGCCGAGAGACCCAGTACTTC.

This sequence joins TRBV29-1 and TRBJ1-1; TRBD1 matches at 8 bases. The CDR3 is made up of 13 amino acids. CDR1 SQVTM and CDR2 ANQGSEA come from the germline V gene. V shed 8 bases, J shed 1 base, and the junction held 6 bases outside the gene matches. CDR3 sequence (DNA): TGCAGCACCTGGACAGGGCCGAACACTGAAGCTTTCTTT. It specifies CSTWTGPNTEAFF. The full variable domain, in which reference TRBV29-1 and TRBJ1-1 provide the parts outside the CDR3, is SAVISQKPSRDICQRGTSLTIQCQVDSQVTMMFWYRQQPGQSLTLIATANQGSEATYESGFVIDKFPISRPNLTFSTLTVSNMSPEDSSIYLCSTWTGPNTEAFFGQGTRLTVV.

As concerns this clone: The junction departs from the called germline gene at one end, perhaps through a read error. The chain combines TRBV6-1 with TRBJ2-1, with D possibly TRBD2 on 6 matching bases. This CDR3 contains 23 residues. From germline, CDR1 is MNHNS and CDR2 SASEGT. CDR3 in amino acids: CASSEAPRTASAYSLNIANEQFF. The DNA of the CDR3 is TGTGCCAGCAGCGAAGCCCCCCGAACGGCTAGCGCATATTCCCTCAATATCGCTAATGAGCAGTTCTTC.

The chain links TRBV7-8 to TRBJ2-7; TRBD2 aligns across 8 bases. The CDR3 loop spans 16 amino acids. Germline loops: CDR1 SGHVS, CDR2 FQNEAQ. The ends lost 2 bases at V and 2 bases at J; junction bases unmatched: 8. The CDR3 here is CASSLKRGRSTYEQYF. The CDR3 region has the DNA TGTGCCAGCAGCTTAAAACGCGGGAGGTCGACCTACGAGCAGTACTTC. Looking up the rest from reference TRBV7-8 and TRBJ2-7 gives the full variable domain: GAGVSQSPRYKVAKRGQDVALRCDPISGHVSLFWYQQALGQGPEFLTYFQNEAQLDKSGLPSDRFFAERPEGSVSTLKIQRTQQEDSAVYLCASSLKRGRSTYEQYFGPGTRLTVT.

This chain links TRBV28 with TRBJ1-5, with 8 positions matching TRBD1. Germline-derived CDR1 and CDR2 are MDHEN and SYDVKM. CDR3 length: 14 amino acids. Trimming removed 6 bases from V and 1 base from J; junction bases left unmatched: 2. The CDR3 region has the DNA TGTGCCAGCAGGGCAGGGGGCAGCAATCAGCCCCAGCATTTT. Translating gives CASRAGGSNQPQHF.

The chain has TRBV19 and TRBJ2-7; D possibly corresponds to TRBD1 (6 bases). Trimming shortened V by 7 bases and J by 2 bases, and 15 bases separated the two germline ends. The germline CDR1 and CDR2 sequences are LNHDA and SQIVND (reference sequence). CDR3 length: 14 residues. In DNA form, the CDR3 reads TGTGCCAGTAAGAACGACAGGACAGCCTACGAGCAGTACTTC. Protein sequence: CASKNDRTAYEQYF.

To note about this clone: This specimen includes other DNA sequences encoding the same CDR3. The chain carries TRBV5-4 and TRBJ2-7, with unresolved D. Trimming shortened V by 0 bases and J by 1 base, and 8 bases separated the two germline ends. This CDR3 has 14 residues. Germline values: CDR1 SGHNT, CDR2 YYREEE (reference sequence). The CDR3 loop is CASSLGRGSYEQYF. The CDR3 bases are TGTGCCAGCAGCTTGGGTCGTGGGTCCTACGAGCAGTACTTC. The full variable domain, rest sourced from reference TRBV5-4 and TRBJ2-7, is ETGVTQSPTHLIKTRGQQVTLRCSSQSGHNTVSWYQQALGQGPQFIFQYYREEENGRGNFPPRFSGLQFPNYSSELNVNALELDDSALYLCASSLGRGSYEQYFGPGTRLTVT.

This chain links TRBV6-4 with TRBJ2-1; D is uncertain. Germline V CDR1 and CDR2: MRHNA, SNTAGT. The ends were cut back, 6 bases at V and 4 bases at J, with 16 bases in the middle. This CDR3 is built from 15 residues. The CDR3 spells CASRSDGFKYNEQFF. The CDR3 DNA reads TGTGCCAGCAGATCGGACGGATTCAAATACAATGAGCAGTTCTTC.

The genes are TRBV5-4 and TRBJ1-2; D possibly corresponds to TRBD1 (5 bases). The length of the CDR3 is 14 residues. The germline CDR1 and CDR2 sequences are SGHNT and YYREEE (reference sequence). V lost 2 bases and J 4 bases, leaving 12 bases between the germline ends. CDR3 sequence: CASSLRGNIYGYTF. CDR3 sequence (DNA): TGTGCCAGCAGCTTAAGGGGTAATATCTATGGCTACACCTTC.